The rows below give T cell receptor beta chains drawn from one sample of a study of T cell responses to AZD1222 COVID-19 vaccine. TCRdb keeps only in-frame clones here, not all; method: immunoSEQ multiplex PCR. The profile shows around 80,000 clones, 80% to 90% of them singletons. The starting material was peripheral blood, obtained 28 days after the second AZD1222 dose. The receptors come from an adult who received the AZD1222 COVID-19 vaccine. The CDR3 runs from the conserved cysteine through the conserved F or W. Fields, in order: CDR3 length, D gene, J gene, V gene, clone size, CDR3 DNA, CDR3 protein. D genes are given only for firm matches. Clone size is stated in some rows and not others, as once, few, many or a class when expanded.

cdr3_length: 12; d_call: .; j_call: TRBJ1-3; v_call: TRBV15; clone_size: .; cdr3_nt: TGTGCCACCAGCAGGTCCCTTGACACCATATATTTT; cdr3_aa: CATSRSLDTIYF
cdr3_length: 14; d_call: .; j_call: TRBJ2-1; v_call: TRBV7-3; clone_size: .; cdr3_nt: TGTGCCAGCGGGTTCGGGACGGGATATGATGAGCAGTTCTTC; cdr3_aa: CASGFGTGYDEQFF
cdr3_length: 14; d_call: .; j_call: TRBJ2-7; v_call: TRBV6-1; clone_size: .; cdr3_nt: TGTGCCAGCAGTGAAGTGGGAGTCCACTACGAGCAGTACTTC; cdr3_aa: CASSEVGVHYEQYF
cdr3_length: 12; d_call: .; j_call: TRBJ1-1; v_call: TRBV14; clone_size: .; cdr3_nt: TGTGCCAGCAGCCCCCCAGGGACTGAAGCTTTCTTT; cdr3_aa: CASSPPGTEAFF
cdr3_length: 17; d_call: TRBD2; j_call: TRBJ2-3; v_call: TRBV4-1; clone_size: .; cdr3_nt: TGCGCCAGCAGCCAAGATCAGGGGCGGGGGGGGCCAGATACGCAGTATTTT; cdr3_aa: CASSQDQGRGGPDTQYF
cdr3_length: 12; d_call: .; j_call: TRBJ2-5; v_call: TRBV19; clone_size: once; cdr3_nt: TGTGCCACGGGGCGGGCGCAAGAGACCCAGTACTTC; cdr3_aa: CATGRAQETQYF
cdr3_length: 22; d_call: TRBD1; j_call: TRBJ2-4; v_call: TRBV4-1; clone_size: .; cdr3_nt: TGCGCCAGCAGCCATCCGGTACGGACAGGGGCTGGAATTGGTAAGGCCAAAAACATTCAGTACTTC; cdr3_aa: CASSHPVRTGAGIGKAKNIQYF
cdr3_length: 11; d_call: .; j_call: TRBJ1-2; v_call: TRBV28; clone_size: .; cdr3_nt: TGTGCCTGCAGGGGAGACTATGGCTACACCTTC; cdr3_aa: CACRGDYGYTF
cdr3_length: 14; d_call: .; j_call: TRBJ2-5; v_call: TRBV7-9; clone_size: once; cdr3_nt: TGTGCCAGCAGCCCCAGGGTAGAGAAGGAGACCCAGTACTTC; cdr3_aa: CASSPRVEKETQYF
cdr3_length: 16; d_call: .; j_call: TRBJ2-3; v_call: TRBV6-1; clone_size: once; cdr3_nt: TGTGCCAGCAGTGCCTCCAGGGCAGCTAGCACAGATACGCAGTATTTT; cdr3_aa: CASSASRAASTDTQYF
cdr3_length: 16; d_call: TRBD1; j_call: TRBJ2-7; v_call: TRBV6-2/TRBV6-3; clone_size: .; cdr3_nt: TGTGCCAGCAGTTACTCGGGGACAGGGGTATACGACGAGCAGTACTTC; cdr3_aa: CASSYSGTGVYDEQYF
cdr3_length: 15; d_call: .; j_call: TRBJ2-3; v_call: TRBV5-4; clone_size: .; cdr3_nt: TGTGCCAGCAGCTTTCCGGACCCCTCCACAGATACGCAGTATTTT; cdr3_aa: CASSFPDPSTDTQYF
cdr3_length: 11; d_call: .; j_call: TRBJ2-1; v_call: TRBV5-1; clone_size: once; cdr3_nt: TGCGCCAGCAGCTTACAGGGTATCGAGTTCTTC; cdr3_aa: CASSLQGIEFF
cdr3_length: 14; d_call: .; j_call: TRBJ1-1; v_call: TRBV28; clone_size: .; cdr3_nt: TGTGCCAGCCTAGTAAACGGAGGAAACACTGAAGCTTTCTTT; cdr3_aa: CASLVNGGNTEAFF
cdr3_length: 13; d_call: .; j_call: TRBJ1-2; v_call: TRBV11-2; clone_size: .; cdr3_nt: TGTGCCAGCAGGGTGACAGGAGCCTATGGCTACACCTTC; cdr3_aa: CASRVTGAYGYTF
cdr3_length: 17; d_call: TRBD1; j_call: TRBJ2-7; v_call: TRBV10-1; clone_size: .; cdr3_nt: TGCGCCAGCAGTGTCGGGGCGTACAGGGGGCTGATCTACGAGCAGTACTTC; cdr3_aa: CASSVGAYRGLIYEQYF
cdr3_length: 11; d_call: .; j_call: TRBJ1-1; v_call: TRBV28; clone_size: .; cdr3_nt: TGTGCCAGCACCCTCTACACTGAAGCTTTCTTT; cdr3_aa: CASTLYTEAFF
cdr3_length: 14; d_call: TRBD1; j_call: TRBJ1-6; v_call: TRBV2; clone_size: .; cdr3_nt: TGTGCCACGGGGGACAGGGGATGGAATTCACCCCTCCACTTT; cdr3_aa: CATGDRGWNSPLHF
cdr3_length: 15; d_call: TRBD2; j_call: TRBJ2-1; v_call: TRBV7-8; clone_size: .; cdr3_nt: TGTGCCAGCAGCCCCTTGACTAGCGGACTCAATGAGCAGTTCTTC; cdr3_aa: CASSPLTSGLNEQFF
cdr3_length: 11; d_call: .; j_call: TRBJ2-5; v_call: TRBV19; clone_size: .; cdr3_nt: TGTGCCAGTAGTGAAGAGGGGGCCCAGTACTTC; cdr3_aa: CASSEEGAQYF
cdr3_length: 14; d_call: .; j_call: TRBJ1-5; v_call: TRBV6-1; clone_size: .; cdr3_nt: TGTGCCAGCAGTGAAACCCAGGGAAATCAGCCCCAGCATTTT; cdr3_aa: CASSETQGNQPQHF
cdr3_length: 16; d_call: .; j_call: TRBJ2-7; v_call: TRBV5-1; clone_size: .; cdr3_nt: TGCGCCAGCAGCTTGGCCCAGGGATCGGGTAGCAACGAGCAGTACTTC; cdr3_aa: CASSLAQGSGSNEQYF
cdr3_length: 15; d_call: .; j_call: TRBJ2-3; v_call: TRBV6-6; clone_size: .; cdr3_nt: TGTGCCAGCAGTTTTGGACTAATAGGGACAGATACGCAGTATTTT; cdr3_aa: CASSFGLIGTDTQYF
cdr3_length: 16; d_call: .; j_call: TRBJ1-1; v_call: TRBV19; clone_size: .; cdr3_nt: TGTGCCAGTAAAGCTCGGAAGGGGTACATGAACACTGAAGCTTTCTTT; cdr3_aa: CASKARKGYMNTEAFF
cdr3_length: 15; d_call: .; j_call: TRBJ1-1; v_call: TRBV25-1; clone_size: .; cdr3_nt: TGTGCCAGCAGTGGCAATCCGGGACCGGGGGGTGAAGCTTTCTTT; cdr3_aa: CASSGNPGPGGEAFF
cdr3_length: 16; d_call: .; j_call: TRBJ1-2; v_call: TRBV28; clone_size: .; cdr3_nt: TGTGCCAGCAGTTCCCTAACTGGGGGGAAAATCTATGGCTACACCTTC; cdr3_aa: CASSSLTGGKIYGYTF
cdr3_length: 13; d_call: .; j_call: TRBJ1-1; v_call: TRBV7-3; clone_size: .; cdr3_nt: TGTGCCAGCAGCCTGATGACAGACACTGAAGCTTTCTTT; cdr3_aa: CASSLMTDTEAFF
cdr3_length: 11; d_call: .; j_call: TRBJ2-2; v_call: TRBV9; clone_size: .; cdr3_nt: TGTGCCAGCAGCGTGGACGGGGAGCTGTTTTTT; cdr3_aa: CASSVDGELFF
cdr3_length: 13; d_call: .; j_call: TRBJ2-3; v_call: TRBV5-6; clone_size: .; cdr3_nt: TGTGCCAGCGGCAGGGTAGTCACAGATACGCAGTATTTT; cdr3_aa: CASGRVVTDTQYF
cdr3_length: 15; d_call: TRBD2; j_call: TRBJ2-3; v_call: TRBV5-4; clone_size: few; cdr3_nt: TGTGCCAGCAGCGGGGGGACTAGGCTCACAGATACGCAGTATTTT; cdr3_aa: CASSGGTRLTDTQYF
cdr3_length: 16; d_call: .; j_call: TRBJ2-5; v_call: TRBV28; clone_size: .; cdr3_nt: TGTGCCAGCAGCTTCCTCCCCCCGGGTGGGCAAGAGACCCAGTACTTC; cdr3_aa: CASSFLPPGGQETQYF
cdr3_length: 15; d_call: TRBD1; j_call: TRBJ1-1; v_call: TRBV5-4; clone_size: once; cdr3_nt: TGTGCCAGCAGCTTGGTGGACAGGGATCTACCTGAAGCTTTCTTT; cdr3_aa: CASSLVDRDLPEAFF
cdr3_length: 14; d_call: .; j_call: TRBJ2-7; v_call: TRBV3-1/TRBV3-2; clone_size: .; cdr3_nt: TGTGCCAGCAGCCAACGTCGGGGTCCATACGAGCAGTACTTC; cdr3_aa: CASSQRRGPYEQYF
cdr3_length: 13; d_call: .; j_call: TRBJ2-1; v_call: TRBV6-5; clone_size: .; cdr3_nt: TGTGCCAGCAGTTACACGGGGCCAAATGAGCAGTTCTTC; cdr3_aa: CASSYTGPNEQFF
cdr3_length: 15; d_call: .; j_call: TRBJ2-2; v_call: TRBV7-2; clone_size: once; cdr3_nt: TGTGCCAGCAGCTTGGGGCAGGGGACGGGCGGGGAGCTGTTTTTT; cdr3_aa: CASSLGQGTGGELFF
cdr3_length: 15; d_call: .; j_call: TRBJ2-1; v_call: TRBV6-1; clone_size: .; cdr3_nt: TGTGCCAGCAGTGAAGAAGAAAGCTCCTACAATGAGCAGTTCTTC; cdr3_aa: CASSEEESSYNEQFF
cdr3_length: 13; d_call: .; j_call: TRBJ1-5; v_call: TRBV28; clone_size: .; cdr3_nt: TGTGCCAGCAGAACAGGGAACAATCAGCCCCAGCATTTT; cdr3_aa: CASRTGNNQPQHF
cdr3_length: 13; d_call: .; j_call: TRBJ1-6; v_call: TRBV7-2; clone_size: .; cdr3_nt: TGTGCCAGCAGCTTACGAGGGGATTCACCCCTCCACTTT; cdr3_aa: CASSLRGDSPLHF
cdr3_length: 14; d_call: .; j_call: TRBJ2-7; v_call: TRBV7-9; clone_size: .; cdr3_nt: TGTGCCAGCAGCTTCCCAGGACTTCCCTACGAGCAGTACTTC; cdr3_aa: CASSFPGLPYEQYF
cdr3_length: 14; d_call: .; j_call: TRBJ1-6; v_call: TRBV28; clone_size: .; cdr3_nt: TGTGCCAGCAGTCCCGGACAGTATAATTCACCCCTCCACTTT; cdr3_aa: CASSPGQYNSPLHF
cdr3_length: 15; d_call: TRBD1; j_call: TRBJ1-6; v_call: TRBV6-5; clone_size: once; cdr3_nt: TGTGCCAGCAGTTACGGGACAGGGCTGAGTTCACCCCTCCACTTT; cdr3_aa: CASSYGTGLSSPLHF
cdr3_length: 15; d_call: .; j_call: TRBJ1-3; v_call: TRBV5-1; clone_size: few; cdr3_nt: TGCGCCAGCAGCTTGGTGCAGGGGAAAGGAAACACCATATATTTT; cdr3_aa: CASSLVQGKGNTIYF
cdr3_length: 18; d_call: TRBD1; j_call: TRBJ1-6; v_call: TRBV18; clone_size: .; cdr3_nt: TGTGCCAGCGCGCTGGACAGGGGGATAGTCTCGGATAATTCACCCCTCCACTTT; cdr3_aa: CASALDRGIVSDNSPLHF
cdr3_length: 14; d_call: .; j_call: TRBJ1-1; v_call: TRBV15; clone_size: .; cdr3_nt: TGTGCCACCAGCAGACTGGACATTAACACTGAAGCTTTCTTT; cdr3_aa: CATSRLDINTEAFF
cdr3_length: 14; d_call: .; j_call: TRBJ2-5; v_call: TRBV14; clone_size: .; cdr3_nt: TGTGCCAGCAGCCAAGGGGGATCGCAAGAGACCCAGTACTTC; cdr3_aa: CASSQGGSQETQYF
cdr3_length: 12; d_call: .; j_call: TRBJ2-1; v_call: TRBV29-1; clone_size: few; cdr3_nt: TGCAGCTCTAGCAGCGCACACAATGAGCAGTTCTTC; cdr3_aa: CSSSSAHNEQFF
cdr3_length: 13; d_call: TRBD1; j_call: TRBJ1-2; v_call: TRBV10-2; clone_size: .; cdr3_nt: TGCGCCAGCAGTGAGGAGGCAGGGGGTGGCTACACCTTC; cdr3_aa: CASSEEAGGGYTF
cdr3_length: 14; d_call: TRBD1; j_call: TRBJ1-4; v_call: TRBV15; clone_size: .; cdr3_nt: TGTGCCACCAGCAGAGGACAGGGTAATGAAAAACTGTTTTTT; cdr3_aa: CATSRGQGNEKLFF
cdr3_length: 14; d_call: .; j_call: TRBJ1-6; v_call: TRBV9; clone_size: .; cdr3_nt: TGTGCCAGCAGCGTCGCGGGCAGGGCGTCACCCCTCCACTTT; cdr3_aa: CASSVAGRASPLHF
cdr3_length: 16; d_call: .; j_call: TRBJ2-3; v_call: TRBV10-3; clone_size: .; cdr3_nt: TGTGCCATCAGTGAGAGGGGGACTTATAGCACAGATACGCAGTATTTT; cdr3_aa: CAISERGTYSTDTQYF
cdr3_length: 14; d_call: .; j_call: TRBJ2-6; v_call: TRBV27; clone_size: .; cdr3_nt: TGTGCCAGCAGTTTCGGCTCTGGGGCCAACGTCCTGACTTTC; cdr3_aa: CASSFGSGANVLTF
cdr3_length: 14; d_call: .; j_call: TRBJ2-6; v_call: TRBV9; clone_size: .; cdr3_nt: TGTGCCAGCAGCGTAGTAGGTGGGGCCAACGTCCTGACTTTC; cdr3_aa: CASSVVGGANVLTF